Here is one TCR beta chain with its context. Its antigen is currently unknown. Sequencing used immunoSEQ multiplex PCR; TCRdb keeps in-frame clones, though not all of them. Of around 98,000 clones in the sample, approximately 88% were seen once. This record belongs to a study of OX40 agonist ivuxolimab in advanced cancers. Study findings and constraints: At 0.1 to 3.0 mg/kg, clonal expansion of CD4+ and CD8+ blood T cells had occurred by week 6. Expanded clones were, on average, more numerous among CD8+ T cells than CD4+.

Germline CDR1 reads KGHSH; CDR2 reads LQKENI. The CDR3 has 13 amino acids. Trimming cost V 2 bases and J 4 bases, with 8 bases left between them. The sequencing used CD4+ or CD8+ T cells sorted from blood, collected in a trial of the OX40 agonist ivuxolimab. The clonotype comes from an adult with an advanced solid tumor such as melanoma, head and neck, liver or kidney cancer. V usage is TRBV18 and J usage is TRBJ1-1; no clear D. CDR3 DNA: TGTGCCAGCTCACCAGCGGCGGGCACTGAAGCTTTCTTT. Translated: CASSPAAGTEAFF.